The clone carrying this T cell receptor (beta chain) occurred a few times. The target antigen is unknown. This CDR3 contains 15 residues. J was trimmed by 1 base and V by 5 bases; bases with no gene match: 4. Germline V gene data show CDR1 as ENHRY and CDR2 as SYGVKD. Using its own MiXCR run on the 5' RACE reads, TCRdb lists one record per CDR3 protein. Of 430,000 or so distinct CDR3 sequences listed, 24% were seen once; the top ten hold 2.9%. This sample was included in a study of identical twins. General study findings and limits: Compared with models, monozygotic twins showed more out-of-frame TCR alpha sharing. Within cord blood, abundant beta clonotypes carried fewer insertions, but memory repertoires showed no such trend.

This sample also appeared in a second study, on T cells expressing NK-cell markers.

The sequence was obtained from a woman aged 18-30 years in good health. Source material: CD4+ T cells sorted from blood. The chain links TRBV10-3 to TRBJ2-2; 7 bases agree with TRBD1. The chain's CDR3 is CAISMTGMNTGELFF. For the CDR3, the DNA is TGTGCCATCAGTATGACAGGGATGAACACCGGGGAGCTGTTTTTT.